Following are 16 T cell receptor beta chains from one sample sequenced in a study of blood T cell repertoires in COVID-19. The repertoire was sequenced with immunoSEQ multiplex PCR; TCRdb's copy has only in-frame clones and lacks some. The sample holds around 170,000 clones, 80% to 85% seen once. The source material was peripheral blood. All receptors derive from a woman in her sixties or seventies with acute or convalescent COVID-19.

The rearrangement links TRBV5-1 to TRBJ1-3; maybe TRBD1 (6 bases). Between the trimmed V and J ends, which lost 2 bases and 4 bases, there was a span of 13 bases. The CDR3 has 15 amino acids. Germline CDR1 SGHRS, CDR2 YFSETQ. CDR3 sequence (DNA): TGCGCCAGCAGCTTACTTACAGGGATCGGAAACACCATATATTTT. Its translation: CASSLLTGIGNTIYF.

The genes are TRBV4-3 and TRBJ2-1, with 8 bases fitting TRBD2. Germline loops: CDR1 LGHNA, CDR2 YSLEER. After removal of 1 base from V and 2 bases from J, the junction contained 1 base not matched to a gene. The CDR3 length is 15 residues. The chain's CDR3 is CASSQAGGAYNEQFF. DNA for the CDR3: TGCGCCAGCAGCCAAGCCGGGGGGGCCTACAATGAGCAGTTCTTC.

This rearrangement joins TRBV2 to TRBJ1-4, with D possibly TRBD1 on 6 matching bases. Germline CDR1 SNHLY, CDR2 FYNNEI. This CDR3 is 15 amino acids long. With 5 bases removed from V and 7 bases from J, the gap between germline ends came to 17 bases. The CDR3 DNA is TGTGCCAGCAGTAAACGGCCCTTAGGGGGTGAAAAACTGTTTTTT. Its protein is CASSKRPLGGEKLFF.

In this sample, this clone turned up once. The rearrangement links TRBV6-5 to TRBJ1-2; TRBD1 agrees at 9 bases. This CDR3 has 13 residues. Germline V gives CDR1 MNHEY, CDR2 SVGAGI. V shed 6 bases, J shed 8 bases, and the junction held 7 bases outside the gene matches. The DNA of the CDR3 is TGTGCCAGCAGGCTACAGGGGGCGGACGGCTACACCTTC. This translates into CASRLQGADGYTF.

The J gene is TRBJ1-2, the V gene TRBV5-8, with D possibly being TRBD1 (6 bases). The CDR3 runs to 15 residues. The germline V gene has CDR1 SGHTS and CDR2 YDEGEE. The ends were cut back, 4 bases at V and 0 bases at J, with 13 bases in the middle. CDR3 in amino acids: CASSRTGNTNYGYTF. The CDR3 nucleotides read TGTGCCAGCAGCCGAACAGGGAATACTAACTATGGCTACACCTTC.

CDR3 DNA sequence: TGCGCCAGCAGTGCTCAGGGGGCAAGCACAGATACGCAGTATTTT. This sequence encodes CASSAQGASTDTQYF. The chain uses TRBV10-1 and TRBJ2-3; 8 bases fit TRBD1. Losses at the gene ends were 4 bases for V and 0 bases for J; bases not matched to a gene: 3. The CDR3 sequence is 15 residues long. Germline CDR1 WNHNN, CDR2 SYGVQD (reference sequence).

The CDR3 DNA sequence: TGTGCCTGGAGCGCGGACACGTCGGATCAGCCCCAGCATTTT. It translates to CAWSADTSDQPQHF. The chain carries TRBV30 and TRBJ1-5, with D possibly TRBD1 on 5 matching bases. Germline values: CDR1 GTSNPN, CDR2 SVGIG (reference sequence). Between the trimmed V and J ends, which lost 3 bases and 5 bases, there was a span of 14 bases. The CDR3 is made up of 14 amino acids.

The chain couples TRBV18 to TRBJ2-7; tentative D call: TRBD1 (5 bases). Germline CDR1 reads KGHSH; CDR2 reads LQKENI. This CDR3 has 14 residues. Trimming shortened V by 2 bases and J by 0 bases, and 8 bases separated the two germline ends. The CDR3 region has the DNA TGTGCCAGCTCACCAGGGGCTCCCTCCTACGAGCAGTACTTC. Translated, it gives CASSPGAPSYEQYF.

The V gene is TRBV13, the J gene TRBJ1-6; 8 bases align to TRBD1. The length of the CDR3 is 17 residues. The trim removed 0 bases at V and 5 bases at J, leaving 6 bases unmatched. Germline-derived CDR1 and CDR2 are PRHDT and FYEKMQ (reference sequence). The CDR3 DNA reads as TGTGCCAGCAGCTTAGGTTTTGACAGGGGCGATAATTCACCCCTCCACTTT. Translation gives CASSLGFDRGDNSPLHF.

The gene calls are TRBV7-9 and TRBJ1-1, with 10 nucleotides matching TRBD1. The CDR3 spans 13 residues. Trimming cost V 11 bases and J 1 base; bases outside gene matches: 4. Germline V gives CDR1 SEHNR, CDR2 FQNEAQ (reference sequence). CDR3 sequence: CAGQGEPNTEAFF. CDR3 DNA sequence: TGTGCCGGACAGGGGGAGCCGAACACTGAAGCTTTCTTT.

The V call is TRBV9, the J call TRBJ2-3; 9 positions agree with TRBD1. The CDR3 is 18 amino acids. V gave up 4 bases and J gave up 1 base; unmatched junction bases: 13. Germline CDR1 reads SGDLS; CDR2 reads YYNGEE. In nucleotides, the CDR3 is TGTGCCAGCAGCTCACCCTCGGGACAGGGCCGGGGCACAGATACGCAGTATTTT. This codes for CASSSPSGQGRGTDTQYF.

The sample holds a few counts of this clone. The genes are TRBV7-2 and TRBJ1-5, with no clear D. The CDR3 is made up of 13 amino acids. Trimming removed 1 base from V and 9 bases from J, with 10 bases in between. Germline V gene lookup returns CDR1 SGHTA and CDR2 FQGNSA. The DNA for the CDR3 is TGTGCCAGCAGCTTAGACGGGGTGGGGCCCCAGCATTTT. Its translation is CASSLDGVGPQHF.

J is TRBJ2-1 and V is TRBV18; possible D gene TRBD2, 5 bases. This CDR3 is 15 amino acids long. The germline gives CDR1 KGHSH, CDR2 LQKENI. V was shortened by 3 bases and J by 3 bases, with 12 bases between the two germline ends. The CDR3 reads CASSPGVAYYNEQFF. CDR3 nucleotides: TGTGCCAGCTCACCCGGGGTAGCGTACTACAATGAGCAGTTCTTC.

The gene calls are TRBV7-9 and TRBJ1-1; TRBD1 is a possible D gene (5 bases). CDR1 and CDR2 from the germline V gene are SEHNR and FQNEAQ (reference sequence). This CDR3 has 14 amino acids. Deletions cut 5 bases from V and 1 base from J, with 11 bases between. The CDR3 DNA sequence: TGTGCCAGCAGCGCCAGGGTTGGGAACACTGAAGCTTTCTTT. This translates into CASSARVGNTEAFF.

The rearrangement uses TRBV5-6 and TRBJ2-1; 10 nucleotides line up with TRBD1. CDR3 size: 17 residues. Germline lookup yields CDR1 SGHDT and CDR2 YYEEEE. V dropped 2 bases and J dropped 5; count of bases not matched to a gene: 10. CDR3 in DNA: TGTGCCAGCAGCTTTTATCCGGGACAGGGGCCCCACAATGAGCAGTTCTTC. Its protein product is CASSFYPGQGPHNEQFF.

Remarks on this clone: The sample carries other DNA sequences with the same CDR3. The chain has TRBV4-3 and TRBJ2-1; maybe TRBD1 (5 bases). CDR1 LGHNA and CDR2 YSLEER come from the germline V gene. The CDR3 totals 15 residues. Trimming stripped 0 bases from V and 0 bases from J, with 6 bases between. CDR3 loop: CASSQDRGSYNEQFF. DNA of the CDR3: TGCGCCAGCAGCCAAGATAGGGGCTCCTACAATGAGCAGTTCTTC.